This T cell receptor beta chain stems from a study of memory B cells and T cells in multiple sclerosis (dated by TCRdb to the late 2010s). With respect to the entire study: The study compared the TCR beta repertoires of autoproliferating peripheral T cells with those of brain lesion-infiltrating T cells in multiple sclerosis patients. A couple of multiple sclerosis patients were included in the TCR sequencing because brain lesions obtained at autopsy or brain-infiltrating cells obtained from biopsy were available for them.

Using the immunoSEQ Platform, TCRbeta CDR3 regions were amplified from extracted genomic DNA. Multiplex PCR, high-throughput sequencing and a vendor bioinformatics pipeline were combined in the immunoSEQ assay. In the source study's methods: Non-productive sequences and CDR3s shorter than 4 amino acids were removed, and clonotype frequencies were recalculated per sample. In immunoSEQ Analyzer 2.0, a clonotype counted as shared when the CDR3 amino acid, V gene and J gene sequences were identical. Repertoire overlap was normalized by dividing shared clonotype counts by the product of both clone-set sizes, with the result scaled by 1000 into arbitrary units. Here the immuneACCESS table is served through TCRdb, limited to in-frame sequences with V and J called. Missing clones are a known gap in these copies; in checked studies unresolved V genes cover under half, and the rest lacks a known reason. That table furnishes V, J and clone size, whereas the DNA furnished D and trimming. This sample lists 500 to 750 clones; roughly 85% were detected once. The top ten clones comprise around an eighth of the sample.

The full study reports these points: Because clone-set sizes varied across compartments, the counts of shared clonotypes were affected, making normalization necessary.

Trimmed from V: 3 bases; trimmed from J: 4 bases; junction bases lacking a gene match: 1. From the germline V gene, CDR1 is SGHDT and CDR2 is YYEEEE. From cysteine to phenylalanine, the CDR3 is 13 amino acids long. Only CDR3 DNA is held: 39 bases, read in frame from base 1. Only a few counts were recorded for this clone. Its specific antigen is unknown. Base-call qualities are not available, and no considerably larger clone is one nucleotide away. The origin of this receptor is a human donor with multiple sclerosis. The rearrangement joined TRBV5-6 to TRBJ2-1, and 7 bases in between align with TRBD2. Material: brain tissue. The CDR3 sequence is CASSSAGYNEQFF. The nucleotides are TGTGCCAGCAGCTCAGCGGGGTACAATGAGCAGTTCTTC.